This TCR beta chain was sequenced during a study of cytomegalovirus exposure and HLA in healthy donors. Researchers ran the PCR with 60 Vbeta and 13 Jbeta primers. Produced via immunoSEQ multiplex PCR; TCRdb's table is partial and in-frame only. Of more than 200,000 clones listed, 82% are singletons. In regard to this clone: The antigen is undetermined.

CDR1 and CDR2 from the germline V gene are GTSNPN and SVGIG (reference sequence). This CDR3 contains 14 residues. Trimming left V 4 bases short and J 2 bases short, with 14 bases between. Points from the study as a whole: It was reportedly the case that the classifier diagnosed cytomegalovirus status with high specificity and sensitivity.

The source of this sequence is a man aged 35-49 years in good health and CMV-seropositive. The chain uses TRBV30 and TRBJ1-2; D possibly corresponds to TRBD1 (5 bases). What was sequenced was PBMCs. The CDR3 sequence is CAWTPRGGNYGYTF. The DNA for the CDR3 is TGTGCCTGGACCCCAAGGGGAGGGAACTATGGCTACACCTTC.